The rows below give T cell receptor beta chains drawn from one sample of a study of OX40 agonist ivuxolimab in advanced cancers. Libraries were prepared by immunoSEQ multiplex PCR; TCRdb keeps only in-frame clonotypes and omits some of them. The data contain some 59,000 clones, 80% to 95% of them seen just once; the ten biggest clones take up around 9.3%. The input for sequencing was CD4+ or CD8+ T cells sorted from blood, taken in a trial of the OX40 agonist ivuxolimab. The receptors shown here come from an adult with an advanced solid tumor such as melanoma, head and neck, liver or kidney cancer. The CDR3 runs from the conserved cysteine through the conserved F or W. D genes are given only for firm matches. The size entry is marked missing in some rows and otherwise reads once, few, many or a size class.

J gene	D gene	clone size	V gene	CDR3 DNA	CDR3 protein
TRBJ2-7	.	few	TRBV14	TGTGCCAGCAGCCAGGGCGGGACAGTCCCCTACGAGCAGTACTTC	CASSQGGTVPYEQYF
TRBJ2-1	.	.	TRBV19	TGTGCCAGTAGTATAGACCGTAGCTCCTACAATGAGCAGTTCTTC	CASSIDRSSYNEQFF
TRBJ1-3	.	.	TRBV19	TGTGCCAGTATTTCATCAGCCTACTCTGGAAACACCATATATTTT	CASISSAYSGNTIYF
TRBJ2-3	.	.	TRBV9	TGTGCCAGCAGCCCAAGTTGGGATCCCACCGTCATAGATACGCAGTATTTT	CASSPSWDPTVIDTQYF
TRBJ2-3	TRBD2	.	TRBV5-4	TGTGCCAGCAGCTTCGTGACTAGCGAGACAGATACGCAGTATTTT	CASSFVTSETDTQYF
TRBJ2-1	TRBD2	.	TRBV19	TGTGCCAGTAGTACCGGGACTAGAGGACTCAATGAGCAGTTCTTC	CASSTGTRGLNEQFF
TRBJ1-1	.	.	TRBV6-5	TGTGCCAGCAGTTACAGTCGGAACACTGAAGCTTTCTTT	CASSYSRNTEAFF
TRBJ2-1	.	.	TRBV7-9	TGTGCCAGCAGCTCCCTCGCGTCCAATGAGCAGTTCTTC	CASSSLASNEQFF
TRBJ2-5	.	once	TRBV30	TGTGCCTGGAGTGGGCTGGGCCTACGACCGGGTGCCCAGTACTTC	CAWSGLGLRPGAQYF
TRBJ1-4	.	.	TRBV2	TGTGCCAGCAGTGGGGACCCGGGACACGCAACTAATGAAAAACTGTTTTTT	CASSGDPGHATNEKLFF
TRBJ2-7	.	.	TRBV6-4	TGTGCCAGCAGTGACTCGAGGCCACAGGGTTTACGGTACTTC	CASSDSRPQGLRYF
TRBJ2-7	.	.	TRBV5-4	TGTGCCAGCAGCTTGACCGTAGGGGGCTACGAGCAGTACTTC	CASSLTVGGYEQYF
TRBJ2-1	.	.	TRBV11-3	TGTGCCAGCAGCCCTAGCCTCCAGAGGGATGAGCAGTTCTTC	CASSPSLQRDEQFF
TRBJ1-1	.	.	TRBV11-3	TGTGCCAGCAGCTTGAGGGGGAGCGCTGAAGCTTTCTTT	CASSLRGSAEAFF
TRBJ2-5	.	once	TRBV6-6	TGTGCCAGCAGTTACTGGACCGGGACGCCCCAAGAGACCCAGTACTTC	CASSYWTGTPQETQYF
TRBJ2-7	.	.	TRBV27	TGTGCCAGCAGTTTATCTGGGTGGGGGGAGCAGTACTTC	CASSLSGWGEQYF
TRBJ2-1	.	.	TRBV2	TGTGCCAGCAATAGGTTTTCCTCCTACAATGAGCAGTTCTTC	CASNRFSSYNEQFF
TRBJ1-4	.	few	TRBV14	TGTGCCAGCAGCCCCTACACCGGTTGGGGGACTAATGAAAAACTGTTTTTT	CASSPYTGWGTNEKLFF